What follows are 14 T cell receptor beta chains derived from one specimen sequenced in a study of blood T cells in healthy people across ages. A J-beta primer mix and a sample-barcoded 5' primer were used in a second PCR of roughly 7 to 12 cycles. One entry per CDR3 protein, called by TCRdb with MiXCR from the 5' RACE reads. The table lists 800,000 to 1,300,000 distinct CDR3 sequences, less than 25% of them singletons. The same sample was also used in a study of T cells of mothers and their children.

The sample was blood. These receptors were taken from a girl aged 2 to 9 in good health.

The rearrangement joins TRBV5-1 to TRBJ1-1; possibly TRBD1 for D (5 bases). The germline V gene encodes CDR1 SGHRS and CDR2 YFSETQ. The CDR3 runs to 13 residues. Trimming left V 3 bases short and J 5 bases short, with 11 bases between. This chain's CDR3 is CASSWGRGTEAFF. For the CDR3, the DNA is TGCGCCAGCAGCTGGGGCCGGGGGACTGAAGCTTTCTTT.

CDR3 nucleotide sequence: TGCGCCAGCAGCTGGGGACTAGCTGACTACGAGCAGTACTTC. Translated: CASSWGLADYEQYF. The rearrangement uses TRBV5-1 and TRBJ2-7; 9 nucleotides line up with TRBD2. The CDR3 is 14 residues long. Losses at the gene ends were 3 bases for V and 3 bases for J; bases not matched to a gene: 4. CDR1 and CDR2 (germline): SGHRS, YFSETQ.

This clonotype was counted ten times or more. This rearrangement joins TRBV2 to TRBJ1-5; 11 bases align to TRBD1. V trimming: 6 bases; J trimming: 3 bases; junction bases outside the gene matches: 13. CDR1 and CDR2 from the germline V gene are SNHLY and FYNNEI. This CDR3 contains 18 residues. The CDR3 reads CASSRTGGPRLLNQPQHF. The DNA for the CDR3 is TGTGCCAGCAGCAGGACAGGGGGCCCCCGGCTACTCAATCAGCCCCAGCATTTT.

The rearrangement links TRBV27 to TRBJ1-2; D possibly corresponds to TRBD1 (5 bases). Trimming left V 6 bases short and J 6 bases short, with 17 bases between. From germline, CDR1 is MNHEY and CDR2 SMNVEV (reference sequence). The CDR3 totals 14 residues. The CDR3 nucleotides are TGTGCCAGCAGCCCGAGGGGAGGCCTACATGGCTACACCTTC. Encoded protein: CASSPRGGLHGYTF.

The gene calls are TRBV14 and TRBJ1-5; no definite D call. Trimming stripped 0 bases from V and 9 bases from J, with 6 bases between. Germline CDR1 reads SGHDN; CDR2 reads FVKESK. The CDR3 runs to 12 residues. CDR3 in DNA: TGTGCCAGCAGCCAAGATCTGGGGCCCCAGCATTTT. It is translated as CASSQDLGPQHF.

This clonotype was seen a single time. The genes are TRBV7-2 and TRBJ1-2, with D maybe TRBD1 (5 bases). V shed 2 bases and J shed 8 bases, with 12 bases lying between them. CDR3 length: 13 residues. CDR1 and CDR2 from the germline V gene are SGHTA and FQGNSA. The CDR3 DNA reads TGTGCCAGCAGCTTATGGGGGAACGGCGGCTACACCTTC. Its translation: CASSLWGNGGYTF.

This clonotype appeared a few times. The V gene is TRBV5-1, the J gene TRBJ2-5; D is perhaps TRBD2 (5 bases). The germline V gene has CDR1 SGHRS and CDR2 YFSETQ. With 0 bases removed from V and 5 bases from J, the gap between germline ends came to 14 bases. This CDR3 is built from 15 residues. In nucleotides, the CDR3 is TGCGCCAGCAGCTTGGAGTCCGGACTGGAGGAGACCCAGTACTTC. Residues: CASSLESGLEETQYF.

This rearrangement joins TRBV29-1 to TRBJ2-5; D call uncertain. CDR1 is SQVTM and CDR2 is ANQGSEA in the germline V gene. This CDR3 contains 14 residues. The V and J ends lost 1 base and 5 bases respectively, with 14 bases between them. The DNA for the CDR3 is TGCAGCGTTGAAGGTATCGAGACGATCGAGACCCAGTACTTC. Protein product: CSVEGIETIETQYF.

CDR3: CASSFLADRGDTQYF. Here the CDR3 DNA reads TGTGCCAGCAGTTTCCTAGCGGACAGGGGAGATACGCAGTATTTT. The chain joins TRBV6-5 to TRBJ2-3; 9 bases map to TRBD1. The V and J ends lost 4 bases and 5 bases, in that order; junction bases with no gene match: 7. Germline V lookup: CDR1 MNHEY, CDR2 SVGAGI. The CDR3 spans 15 residues.

V gene TRBV14 combines with J gene TRBJ2-3, with unresolved D. CDR3 size: 13 residues. The ends were cut back, 0 bases at V and 2 bases at J, with 3 bases in the middle. Germline V lookup: CDR1 SGHDN, CDR2 FVKESK. The CDR3 region is CASSQDNTDTQYF. The DNA of the CDR3 is TGTGCCAGCAGCCAAGATAACACAGATACGCAGTATTTT.

This clonotype was recorded a few times. It may be a read error: a sequence one base away is much more abundant. The DNA for the CDR3 is TGTGCCCGCAGCCACCCGACTGCCGGACCGAATGAGCAGTTCTTC. Its translation is CARSHPTAGPNEQFF. The chain joins TRBV4-2 to TRBJ2-1; D not certain. Looked up from germline, CDR1 is LGHNA and CDR2 is YNFKEQ. This CDR3 is built from 15 residues.

Only a few counts were recorded for this clonotype. The chain joins TRBV29-1 to TRBJ2-5; unclear D gene. Germline V gives CDR1 SQVTM, CDR2 ANQGSEA. The CDR3 runs 16 residues. Trimming left V 0 bases short and J 6 bases short, with 20 bases between. The CDR3: CSVEDRPNSRLQTQYF. In DNA, the CDR3 is TGCAGCGTTGAAGATCGCCCCAACAGTCGATTACAGACCCAGTACTTC.

This clonotype was picked up a small number of times. The chain links TRBV15 to TRBJ2-2; D ambiguous. CDR1 and CDR2 from the germline V gene are LNHNV and YYDKDF (reference sequence). The CDR3 is 16 residues long. With 3 bases removed from V and 2 bases from J, the gap between germline ends came to 13 bases. CDR3 sequence (DNA): TGTGCCACCAGCAGTAACGCGTTTTCCAACACCGGGGAGCTGTTTTTT. Its protein product is CATSSNAFSNTGELFF.

The chain joins TRBV6-5 to TRBJ2-3; 8 bases line up with TRBD1. Germline-derived CDR1 and CDR2 are MNHEY and SVGAGI. J lost 4 bases, V lost 6 bases, and 6 bases had no gene match. The CDR3 spans 14 residues. The CDR3 is CASRRTGFADTQYF. The CDR3 coding sequence is TGTGCCAGCAGGAGGACAGGGTTCGCAGATACGCAGTATTTT.